The clone carrying this T cell receptor (beta chain) came up a few times. Its antigen is unidentified. The length of the CDR3 is 13 residues. The germline V gene encodes CDR1 SEHNR and CDR2 FQNEAQ (reference sequence). Trimming removed 1 base from V and 4 bases from J, with 4 bases in between. From the reads, TCRdb called clonotypes with MiXCR, one entry per CDR3 protein. The sample lists about 830,000 distinct CDR3 sequences; 32% were seen once. The sample is drawn from a study of T cell repertoires in cytomegalovirus infection. Study as a whole: Peptides in the study included HLA-C-restricted and HLA-B-restricted CMV epitopes.

The study, taken as a whole, reports: Dominating the ex vivo response were TCR beta clonotypes that were CMV-specific and HLA-C-restricted.

This specimen consisted of cultured CD8+ T cells from PBMCs, obtained from culture after CMV antigen stimulation. The chain carries TRBV7-9 and TRBJ2-2; D is undetermined. The TCR sequence derives from a human donor in good health (CMV status not recorded). Some clones in this sample may be carry-over from other donors' samples. The CDR3 loop reads CASSLVATGELFF. DNA for the CDR3: TGTGCCAGCAGCTTAGTTGCCACCGGGGAGCTGTTTTTT.